The 28 T cell receptor beta chains below were found in one sample sequenced in a study of OX40 agonist ivuxolimab in advanced cancers. Sequencing used immunoSEQ multiplex PCR; TCRdb keeps in-frame clones, though not all of them. The profile covers about 52,000 clones, with approximately 92% appearing a single time and approximately 24% taken by the ten largest. This specimen was CD4+ or CD8+ T cells sorted from blood, taken in a trial of the OX40 agonist ivuxolimab. The origin of the receptors is an adult with an advanced solid tumor such as melanoma, head and neck, liver or kidney cancer.

The rearrangement uses TRBV6-1 and TRBJ1-6, with 7 bases matching TRBD1. Germline trimming cut 5 bases from V and 7 bases from J; bases unmatched to any gene: 8. The CDR3 contains 15 residues. Per germline, CDR1 MNHNS and CDR2 SASEGT. The CDR3 here is CASSPVGGGNSPLHF. The CDR3 bases are TGTGCCAGCAGTCCAGTAGGAGGGGGCAATTCACCCCTCCACTTT.

The genes are TRBV5-5 and TRBJ2-7; D gene unclear. The CDR3 spans 13 residues. The V gene lost 4 bases and the J gene lost 2 bases, with 10 bases spanning the gap. Germline loops: CDR1 SGHKS, CDR2 YYEKEE (reference sequence). The CDR3 loop is CASSEDVAYEQYF. CDR3 sequence (DNA): TGTGCCAGCAGCGAGGACGTAGCCTACGAGCAGTACTTC. The full variable domain, rest sourced from reference TRBV5-5 and TRBJ2-7, is DAGVTQSPTHLIKTRGQQVTLRCSPISGHKSVSWYQQVLGQGPQFIFQYYEKEERGRGNFPDRFSARQFPNYSSELNVNALLLGDSALYLCASSEDVAYEQYFGPGTRLTVT.

The chain employs TRBV6-5 and TRBJ2-1; TRBD2 agrees at 8 bases. Trimming at V came to 2 bases and at J to 7 bases, leaving 7 bases not matched to a gene. The CDR3 is 15 residues long. Germline V CDR1 and CDR2: MNHEY, SVGAGI. CDR3 bases: TGTGCCAGCAGTTACGCGGCTAGCGGGTTTAATGAGCAGTTCTTC. It yields the protein CASSYAASGFNEQFF.

V usage is TRBV7-9 and J usage is TRBJ2-7; D is unclear. Germline V gene data show CDR1 as SEHNR and CDR2 as FQNEAQ (reference sequence). Trimming took off 2 bases at V and 3 bases at J, with 5 bases between the two ends. The CDR3 sequence is 12 residues long. The CDR3 protein is CASSLSRYEQYF. The CDR3 bases are TGTGCCAGCAGCTTATCCCGCTACGAGCAGTACTTC.

The rearrangement links TRBV27 to TRBJ2-7; 7 nucleotides line up with TRBD2. CDR1 and CDR2 (germline): MNHEY, SMNVEV (reference sequence). V was pared by 5 bases and J by 2 bases, with 6 bases of the junction left unmatched. The CDR3 covers 14 residues. The CDR3 DNA reads TGTGCCAGCAGTACGGGACTATCAGCCTACGAGCAGTACTTC. Its protein product is CASSTGLSAYEQYF.

In its sample, this clone was seen once. The V call is TRBV7-9, the J call TRBJ2-7; D is possibly TRBD1 (6 bases). CDR1 and CDR2 from the germline V gene are SEHNR and FQNEAQ (reference sequence). The CDR3 extends over 16 amino acids. V lost 1 base to trimming and J lost 1 base, with 14 bases between them. CDR3 DNA: TGTGCCAGCAGCTTAGATTTGTCAGGGACATCCTACGAGCAGTACTTC. Its protein product is CASSLDLSGTSYEQYF.

The V and J genes are TRBV9 and TRBJ2-2; the D call may be TRBD1 or TRBD2 (6 bases each). CDR1 SGDLS and CDR2 YYNGEE come from the germline V gene. The CDR3 consists of 14 residues. V lost 7 bases to trimming and J lost 7 bases, with 17 bases between them. Written as DNA, the CDR3 is TGTGCCAGCGGCCTCTCGGGGGCGCACGGGGAGCTGTTTTTT. Translation gives CASGLSGAHGELFF.

In its sample, this clone was seen once. The rearrangement uses TRBV29-1 and TRBJ2-2; D is unclear. Per germline, CDR1 SQVTM and CDR2 ANQGSEA. The CDR3 runs to 10 residues. Trimming pared 5 bases from V and 6 bases from J, leaving 4 bases between. The CDR3 region is CSVWAGELFF. CDR3 coding DNA: TGCAGCGTTTGGGCCGGGGAGCTGTTTTTT.

This chain uses TRBV10-3 with TRBJ2-1, with 8 bases matching TRBD2. This CDR3 is 14 amino acids long. Germline V gene data show CDR1 as ENHRY and CDR2 as SYGVKD. The V and J ends lost 7 bases and 4 bases, in that order; junction bases with no gene match: 6. The chain's CDR3 is CAIKGAGAYNEQFF. DNA of the CDR3: TGTGCCATCAAGGGAGCGGGGGCTTACAATGAGCAGTTCTTC.

The chain couples TRBV9 to TRBJ2-5, with D tentatively TRBD1 (5 bases). The CDR3 contains 15 residues. Trimming took 0 bases from V and 4 from J, leaving 13 bases between them. CDR1 is SGDLS, CDR2 YYNGEE, per germline. The CDR3 protein is CASSVALGLGETQYF. The CDR3 bases are TGTGCCAGCAGCGTAGCGTTGGGGCTTGGAGAGACCCAGTACTTC.

The chain joins TRBV6-5 to TRBJ2-2; 8 bases agree with TRBD1. The CDR3 is made up of 14 amino acids. V lost 6 bases, J lost 1 base, and 1 base stayed unmatched. Germline values: CDR1 MNHEY, CDR2 SVGAGI. The CDR3: CASRTGENTGELFF. CDR3 DNA: TGTGCCAGCAGGACAGGGGAGAACACCGGGGAGCTGTTTTTT.

This sequence joins TRBV27 and TRBJ2-1; 11 bases map to TRBD1. This CDR3 has 15 residues. Germline CDR1 and CDR2: MNHEY and SMNVEV (reference sequence). J was trimmed by 1 base and V by 8 bases; bases with no gene match: 4. CDR3 amino acids: CASVGQGGSYNEQFF. Written as DNA, the CDR3 is TGTGCCAGCGTGGGACAGGGGGGATCCTACAATGAGCAGTTCTTC.

The genes are TRBV10-3 and TRBJ2-1; 12 bases agree with TRBD2. There are 16 residues in the CDR3. The V gene end was trimmed by 6 bases and the J gene end by 2 bases; junction bases not matched to a gene: 5. Germline CDR1 is ENHRY and CDR2 is SYGVKD. The CDR3 sequence: CAIRGTSGQAYNEQFF. CDR3 DNA sequence: TGTGCCATCAGGGGGACTAGCGGGCAAGCCTACAATGAGCAGTTCTTC.

The genes are TRBV7-2 and TRBJ2-2, with unresolved D. Germline V gene data show CDR1 as SGHTA and CDR2 as FQGNSA. V lost 5 bases to trimming and J lost 2 bases, with 12 bases between them. The CDR3 contains 15 residues. The CDR3 DNA sequence: TGTGCCAGCAGCGCAAGACAACAAAACACCGGGGAGCTGTTTTTT. Its protein is CASSARQQNTGELFF.

The chain joins TRBV6-5 to TRBJ1-1; a weak D match, TRBD1 (6 bases). V was shortened by 8 bases and J by 1 base, with 11 bases between the two germline ends. CDR3 length: 13 amino acids. Germline V lookup: CDR1 MNHEY, CDR2 SVGAGI. This CDR3 is CASLDRRNTEAFF. In nucleotides, the CDR3 is TGTGCCAGCCTCGACAGGCGGAACACTGAAGCTTTCTTT.

This chain links TRBV19 with TRBJ2-7, with 9 bases fitting TRBD2. The CDR3 is made up of 17 amino acids. Trimming at V came to 6 bases and at J to 4 bases, leaving 16 bases not matched to a gene. The V gene's germline CDR1 is LNHDA and CDR2 SQIVND (reference sequence). CDR3 residues: CASSQILREGRGYEQYF. The CDR3 DNA sequence: TGTGCCAGTAGCCAGATTCTGCGGGAGGGCCGGGGGTACGAGCAGTACTTC. The whole variable domain, filled in from reference TRBV19 and TRBJ2-7, reads DGGITQSPKYLFRKEGQNVTLSCEQNLNHDAMYWYRQDPGQGLRLIYYSQIVNDFQKGDIAEGYSVSREKKESFPLTVTSAQKNPTAFYLCASSQILREGRGYEQYFGPGTRLTVT.

This chain links TRBV7-9 with TRBJ2-7; D call uncertain. Germline loops: CDR1 SEHNR, CDR2 FQNEAQ (reference sequence). The CDR3 has 14 residues. Trimming removed 1 base at V and 4 bases at J, with 11 bases between. CDR3 coding DNA: TGTGCCAGCAGCTTAGACGCGCAGGAGTACGAGCAGTACTTC. It codes for CASSLDAQEYEQYF.

The chain links TRBV10-3 to TRBJ1-4, with 7 bases identical to TRBD1. Germline CDR1 ENHRY, CDR2 SYGVKD. The CDR3 contains 17 residues. V lost 0 bases to trimming and J lost 6 bases; unmatched junction nucleotides: 10. CDR3 loop: CAISESSGGYVDEKLFF. As DNA, the CDR3 is TGTGCCATCAGTGAGTCGTCAGGGGGTTACGTCGATGAAAAACTGTTTTTT.

This clone was detected a few times. The chain employs TRBV10-3 and TRBJ2-7, with 7 bases identical to TRBD1. The CDR3 consists of 15 residues. CDR1 ENHRY and CDR2 SYGVKD come from the germline V gene. V lost 5 bases, J lost 1 base, and 8 bases stayed unmatched. The CDR3 is CAISNPGQLSYEQYF. The CDR3 nucleotides are TGTGCCATCAGTAATCCGGGACAGCTATCCTACGAGCAGTACTTC.

The gene calls are TRBV7-6 and TRBJ2-5; TRBD1 might be the D (5 bases). The ends were cut back, 4 bases at V and 2 bases at J, with 14 bases in the middle. The V gene's germline CDR1 is SGHVS and CDR2 FNYEAQ. CDR3 length equals 15 residues. DNA of the CDR3: TGTGCCAGCAGCTCATTCGGACAACGACAAGAGACCCAGTACTTC. Translation gives CASSSFGQRQETQYF.

The chain has TRBV6-1 and TRBJ2-7; the match to TRBD2 covers 8 bases. V was pared by 4 bases and J by 1 base, with 6 bases of the junction left unmatched. Germline assignment: CDR1 MNHNS and CDR2 SASEGT. The CDR3 sequence is 15 residues long. This chain's CDR3 is CASSVLAGLSYEQYF. The CDR3 DNA reads TGTGCCAGCAGTGTCCTAGCGGGCCTATCCTACGAGCAGTACTTC.

The gene calls are TRBV6-1 and TRBJ2-6; D uncertain. The CDR3 runs to 17 residues. The V end was cut by 1 base, the J end by 0 bases, with 10 bases between. Germline assignment: CDR1 MNHNS and CDR2 SASEGT. CDR3 residues: CASSEGPSHSGANVLTF. In nucleotides, the CDR3 is TGTGCCAGCAGTGAAGGTCCTTCCCACTCTGGGGCCAACGTCCTGACTTTC.

V usage is TRBV2 and J usage is TRBJ2-6; possible D gene TRBD1, 5 bases. V was shortened by 3 bases and J by 2 bases, with 11 bases between the two germline ends. The CDR3 covers 16 residues. Germline V gene data show CDR1 as SNHLY and CDR2 as FYNNEI. This CDR3 is CASSDPGITGANVLTF. The CDR3 bases are TGTGCCAGCAGTGACCCAGGGATTACTGGGGCCAACGTCCTGACTTTC.

The chain recombines TRBV27 with TRBJ1-4; the match to TRBD1 covers 8 bases. With 1 base clipped from V and 7 bases from J, the junction kept 11 bases outside the gene matches. Germline V gene lookup returns CDR1 MNHEY and CDR2 SMNVEV (reference sequence). This CDR3 comprises 17 residues. CDR3: CASSLLVGAGGTEKLFF. The DNA of the CDR3 is TGTGCCAGCAGTTTATTGGTGGGGGCAGGGGGCACTGAAAAACTGTTTTTT.

V and J are TRBV19 and TRBJ2-2, with 8 bases that match TRBD2. The CDR3 runs 16 residues. V lost 0 bases to trimming and J lost 1 base; unmatched junction nucleotides: 1. Germline CDR1 LNHDA, CDR2 SQIVND (reference sequence). The CDR3 reads CASSIDGTRNTGELFF. CDR3 bases: TGTGCCAGTAGTATAGACGGGACTAGGAACACCGGGGAGCTGTTTTTT.

This clone was observed once. V and J are TRBV29-1 and TRBJ1-1; D is unresolved. The CDR3 is made up of 13 amino acids. The germline gives CDR1 SQVTM, CDR2 ANQGSEA. V shed 7 bases and J shed 4 bases, with 16 bases lying between them. The CDR3 spells CSGSGGMSTEAFF. The CDR3 DNA is TGCAGCGGATCCGGAGGGATGAGCACTGAAGCTTTCTTT.

This sequence joins TRBV7-6 and TRBJ1-5, with a possible D match to TRBD1 (6 bases). The CDR3 covers 15 residues. Per the germline V gene, CDR1 is SGHVS and CDR2 is FNYEAQ. V shed 5 bases and J shed 2 bases, with 13 bases lying between them. The DNA for the CDR3 is TGTGCCAGCAGCCAGGACAGCGTTGGCAATCAGCCCCAGCATTTT. Translated: CASSQDSVGNQPQHF.

The V and J genes are TRBV4-3 and TRBJ2-1; 7 nucleotides align to TRBD2. CDR3 length: 17 residues. Germline V gene lookup returns CDR1 LGHNA and CDR2 YSLEER. Losses at the gene ends were 0 bases for V and 5 bases for J; bases not matched to a gene: 10. Written as DNA, the CDR3 is TGCGCCAGCAGCCAAGATAGCGGGCCGGGCAACGACAATGAGCAGTTCTTC. This translates into CASSQDSGPGNDNEQFF.